This passage covers 21 T cell receptor beta chains from one sample sequenced in a study of shared clonotypes between healthy human individuals. Assay used: immunoSEQ multiplex PCR; TCRdb lists only in-frame clones, some missing. This repertoire shows some 550,000 clones, less than 98% found once; its top ten account for about 0.057%. Sample: naive CD4+ T cells sorted from blood. This sample's subset: CD45RA+ positively selected. All receptors derive from a woman aged 25 to 39 in good health.

DNA of the CDR3: TGTGCCAGCAGCTTAGTATCTAGCCATGAGCAGTTCTTC. Translated, it gives CASSLVSSHEQFF. The chain uses TRBV11-3 and TRBJ2-1; the D gene is possibly TRBD2 (5 bases). V lost 1 base, J lost 8 bases, and 9 bases lay in between. The CDR3 sequence is 13 residues long. Germline lookup yields CDR1 SGHNT and CDR2 YENEEA.

This chain joins TRBV2 and TRBJ1-1, with unresolved D. Germline CDR1 is SNHLY and CDR2 is FYNNEI. The CDR3 is made up of 12 amino acids. V lost 10 bases, J lost 6 bases, and 15 bases lay in between. CDR3: CATLPGSSEAFF. CDR3 coding DNA: TGTGCCACCCTACCTGGATCTTCTGAAGCTTTCTTT. Full variable domain (remainder filled in from reference TRBV2 and TRBJ1-1): EPEVTQTPSHQVTQMGQEVILRCVPISNHLYFYWYRQILGQKVEFLVSFYNNEISEKSEIFDDQFSVERPDGSNFTLKIRSTKLEDSAMYFCATLPGSSEAFFGQGTRLTVV.

V gene TRBV6-6 combines with J gene TRBJ2-2; 7 bases fit TRBD2. J was trimmed by 6 bases and V by 6 bases; bases with no gene match: 7. Germline V CDR1 and CDR2: MNHNY, SVGAGI (reference sequence). The CDR3 extends over 14 amino acids. DNA of the CDR3: TGTGCCAGCAGCCCGTTTCGGGGGGCCGGGGAGCTGTTTTTT. Translating gives CASSPFRGAGELFF.

Only one count was recorded for this clone. The J gene is TRBJ2-6, the V gene TRBV27; a possible D gene is TRBD1 (6 bases). V lost 5 bases, J lost 0 bases, and 11 bases lay in between. Germline V gene lookup returns CDR1 MNHEY and CDR2 SMNVEV (reference sequence). This CDR3 contains 16 residues. The CDR3 DNA is TGTGCCAGCAGTAGGGACATTCCCTCTGGGGCCAACGTCCTGACTTTC. Amino acids: CASSRDIPSGANVLTF.

The chain is built from TRBV5-4 and TRBJ1-1, with D uncertain. Germline V gene sequence: CDR1 SGHNT, CDR2 YYREEE (reference sequence). V was shortened by 4 bases and J by 5 bases, with 12 bases between the two germline ends. CDR3 length: 13 amino acids. CDR3 nucleotides: TGTGCCAGCAGCCACGGTATGGGGACTGAAGCTTTCTTT. Its protein is CASSHGMGTEAFF.

This chain uses TRBV6-1 with TRBJ2-3, with TRBD1 identical over 7 bases. Germline-derived CDR1 and CDR2 are MNHNS and SASEGT. V lost 4 bases to trimming and J lost 0 bases; unmatched junction nucleotides: 4. This CDR3 contains 15 residues. The DNA of the CDR3 is TGTGCCAGCAGTGTCGACAGGGTGAGCACAGATACGCAGTATTTT. Protein: CASSVDRVSTDTQYF.

The rearrangement links TRBV27 to TRBJ2-7; D remains ambiguous. With 3 bases removed from V and 6 bases from J, the gap between germline ends came to 21 bases. The germline gives CDR1 MNHEY, CDR2 SMNVEV (reference sequence). The CDR3 sequence is 16 residues long. The CDR3 nucleotides are TGTGCCAGCAGTTTGTGGGGTAGGGTTAGGGCGGTCGAGCAGTACTTC. It yields the protein CASSLWGRVRAVEQYF.

The table lists this clone with a count of one. This chain links TRBV27 with TRBJ2-2, with 9 bases identical to TRBD1. The CDR3 extends over 17 amino acids. J gave up 2 bases and V 7 bases, and 11 bases lay outside the gene matches. Germline CDR1 MNHEY, CDR2 SMNVEV (reference sequence). CDR3 residues: CASTHRTGEFNTGELFF. The CDR3 nucleotides are TGTGCCAGCACCCATAGGACAGGGGAGTTTAACACCGGGGAGCTGTTTTTT.

The rearrangement links TRBV6-5 to TRBJ2-1, with a tentative D call TRBD2 (5 bases). The CDR3 spans 12 residues. V lost 11 bases, J lost 6 bases, and 14 bases lay in between. Germline V lookup: CDR1 MNHEY, CDR2 SVGAGI. The CDR3 nucleotides are TGTGCCGCGTCGCGGGCGGCCAATGAGCAGTTCTTC. Protein product: CAASRAANEQFF.

The CDR3 DNA follows: TGTGCCAGCAGTCGGGACAGGGTGGGGAACACTGAAGCTTTCTTT. Its translation: CASSRDRVGNTEAFF. The chain couples TRBV6-5 to TRBJ1-1; 9 nucleotides align to TRBD1. The germline V gene encodes CDR1 MNHEY and CDR2 SVGAGI. The CDR3 totals 15 residues. V lost 5 bases to trimming and J lost 1 base; unmatched junction nucleotides: 5.

V gene TRBV2 combines with J gene TRBJ2-3; D unresolved. Looked up from germline, CDR1 is SNHLY and CDR2 is FYNNEI. The CDR3 runs 14 residues. Trimming cost V 6 bases and J 0 bases, with 10 bases left between them. The CDR3 spells CASRFRLSTDTQYF. Written as DNA, the CDR3 is TGTGCCAGCAGGTTCCGTCTGAGCACAGATACGCAGTATTTT.

The DNA of the CDR3 is TGTGCCAGTAAACTGGCAGGGGGTACCGGGGAGCTGTTTTTT. It is translated as CASKLAGGTGELFF. The chain links TRBV19 to TRBJ2-2, with TRBD1 matching 7 bases. CDR3 length equals 14 residues. The ends lost 7 bases at V and 5 bases at J; junction bases unmatched: 7. CDR1 is LNHDA, CDR2 SQIVND, per germline (reference sequence).

The V gene is TRBV21-1, the J gene TRBJ2-7; TRBD2 reflects the table's D call only, with no check against the DNA. TRBV21-1 is a documented pseudogene. The CDR3 consists of 16 residues. CDR3 residues: CASSKERSGGPYEQYF. The CDR3 nucleotides read TGTGCCAGCAGCAAAGAACGCAGCGGAGGGCCCTACGAGCAGTACTTC.

The V call is TRBV4-1, the J call TRBJ1-1; perhaps TRBD1 as D (6 bases). This CDR3 region has 15 residues. CDR1 is MGHRA and CDR2 is YSYEKL in the germline V gene. Trimming took off 1 base at V and 1 base at J, with 10 bases between the two ends. Here the CDR3 DNA reads TGCGCCAGCAGCCAAGGAAGGGGGAAGAACACTGAAGCTTTCTTT. Amino acid sequence: CASSQGRGKNTEAFF.

This chain uses TRBV9 with TRBJ2-7; the D gene is possibly TRBD1 (5 bases). V was clipped by 0 bases and J by 6 bases, with 16 bases between them. CDR3 length equals 15 residues. Germline V gene data show CDR1 as SGDLS and CDR2 as YYNGEE. The CDR3 sequence: CASSVDAVGAREQYF. CDR3 sequence (DNA): TGTGCCAGCAGCGTAGATGCCGTTGGGGCTCGCGAGCAGTACTTC.

The chain joins TRBV28 to TRBJ2-4; TRBD2 is a possible D gene (6 bases). Per the germline V gene, CDR1 is MDHEN and CDR2 is SYDVKM. This CDR3 region has 15 residues. V shed 7 bases and J shed 2 bases, with 15 bases lying between them. The CDR3 sequence: CASNSGDPSKNIQYF. The DNA for the CDR3 is TGTGCCAGCAATTCGGGAGATCCTTCCAAAAACATTCAGTACTTC.

The V call is TRBV7-2, the J call TRBJ2-7; 8 bases align to TRBD1. From germline, CDR1 is SGHTA and CDR2 FQGNSA. V shed 5 bases, J shed 3 bases, and the junction held 9 bases outside the gene matches. This CDR3 contains 15 residues. The CDR3 is CASSHAGQGGYEQYF. The CDR3 DNA follows: TGTGCCAGCAGCCATGCTGGACAGGGCGGCTACGAGCAGTACTTC.

This chain links TRBV5-1 with TRBJ1-5; D is undetermined. The germline V and J ends were trimmed by 0 bases and 2 bases, with 6 bases remaining between them. The CDR3 is 14 residues long. Germline CDR1 reads SGHRS; CDR2 reads YFSETQ. This CDR3 is CASSLEVGNQPQHF. The CDR3 DNA sequence: TGCGCCAGCAGCTTGGAGGTGGGCAATCAGCCCCAGCATTTT.

This clone was recorded once. The chain carries TRBV27 and TRBJ1-1; TRBD1 matches at 7 bases. There are 18 residues in the CDR3. The V gene end was trimmed by 4 bases and the J gene end by 0 bases; junction bases not matched to a gene: 14. Germline CDR1 and CDR2: MNHEY and SMNVEV (reference sequence). In DNA, the CDR3 is TGTGCCAGCAGTTCCCTTCGACAGGGCGTGCGGATGAACACTGAAGCTTTCTTT. Its protein product is CASSSLRQGVRMNTEAFF.

This chain joins TRBV7-2 and TRBJ2-7; no clear D. V lost 5 bases, J lost 2 bases, and 13 bases lay in between. Germline V CDR1 and CDR2: SGHTA, FQGNSA. This CDR3 has 14 residues. Here the CDR3 DNA reads TGTGCCAGCAGCCTCAGACACCAGGCCTACGAGCAGTACTTC. It yields the protein CASSLRHQAYEQYF.

V is TRBV6-1 and J is TRBJ1-5; TRBD1 might be the D (6 bases). The CDR3 contains 14 residues. The germline V and J ends were trimmed by 6 bases and 0 bases, with 9 bases remaining between them. Germline CDR1 and CDR2: MNHNS and SASEGT. This CDR3 is CASRDRFSNQPQHF. The CDR3 DNA sequence: TGTGCCAGCAGAGACAGGTTTAGCAATCAGCCCCAGCATTTT.